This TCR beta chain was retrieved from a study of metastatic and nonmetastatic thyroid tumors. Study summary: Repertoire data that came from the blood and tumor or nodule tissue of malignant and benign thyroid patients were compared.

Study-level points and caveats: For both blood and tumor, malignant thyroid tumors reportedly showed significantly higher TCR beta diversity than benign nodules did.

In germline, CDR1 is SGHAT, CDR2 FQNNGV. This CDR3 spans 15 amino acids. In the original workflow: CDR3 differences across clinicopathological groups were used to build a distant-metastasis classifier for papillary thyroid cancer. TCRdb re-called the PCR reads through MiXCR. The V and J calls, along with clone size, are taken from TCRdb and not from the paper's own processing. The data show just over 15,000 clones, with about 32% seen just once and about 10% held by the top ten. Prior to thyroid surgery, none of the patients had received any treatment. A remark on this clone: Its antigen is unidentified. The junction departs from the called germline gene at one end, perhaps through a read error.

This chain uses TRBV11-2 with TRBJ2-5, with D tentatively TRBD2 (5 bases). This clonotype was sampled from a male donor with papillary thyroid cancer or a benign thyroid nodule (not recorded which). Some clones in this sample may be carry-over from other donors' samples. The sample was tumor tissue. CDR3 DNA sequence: TGTGCGAGCAGCTTACTCGCTAGCAAGCTAGAGACCCAGTACTTC. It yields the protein CASSLLASKLETQYF.